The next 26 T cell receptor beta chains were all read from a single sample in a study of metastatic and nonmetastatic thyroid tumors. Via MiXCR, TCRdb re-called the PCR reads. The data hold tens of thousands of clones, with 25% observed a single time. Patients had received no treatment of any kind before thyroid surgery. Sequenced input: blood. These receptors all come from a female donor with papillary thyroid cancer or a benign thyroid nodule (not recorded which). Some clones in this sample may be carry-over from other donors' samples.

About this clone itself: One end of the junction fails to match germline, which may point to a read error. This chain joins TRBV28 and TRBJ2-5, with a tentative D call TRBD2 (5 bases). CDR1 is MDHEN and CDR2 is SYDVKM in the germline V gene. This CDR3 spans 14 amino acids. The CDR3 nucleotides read TGTGCCAGCGGTTGGACTGGAGCCCAAGATACCCAGTACTTC. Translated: CASGWTGAQDTQYF.

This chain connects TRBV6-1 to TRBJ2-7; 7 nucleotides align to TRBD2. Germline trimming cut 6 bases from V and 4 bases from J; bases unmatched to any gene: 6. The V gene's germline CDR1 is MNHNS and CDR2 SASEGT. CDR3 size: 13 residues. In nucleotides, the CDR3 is TGTGCCAGCAGCGAGCGGGATGCATACGAGCAGTACTTC. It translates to CASSERDAYEQYF.

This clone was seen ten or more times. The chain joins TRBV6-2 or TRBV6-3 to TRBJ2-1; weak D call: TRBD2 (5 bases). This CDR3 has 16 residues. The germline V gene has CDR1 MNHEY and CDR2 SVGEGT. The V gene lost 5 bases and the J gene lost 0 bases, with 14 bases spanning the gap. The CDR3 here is CASSPQTGSSYNEQFF. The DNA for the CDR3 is TGTGCCAGCAGTCCTCAGACTGGGAGCTCCTACAATGAGCAGTTCTTC.

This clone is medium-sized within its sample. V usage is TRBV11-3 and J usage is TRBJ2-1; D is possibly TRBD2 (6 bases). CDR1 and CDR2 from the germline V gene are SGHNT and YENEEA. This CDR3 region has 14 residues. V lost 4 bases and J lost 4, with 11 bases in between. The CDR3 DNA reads TGTGCCAGCAGCTGGGGGGAGTTGTACAATGAGCAGTTCTTC. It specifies CASSWGELYNEQFF.

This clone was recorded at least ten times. DNA of the CDR3: TGTGCCAGCAGTGTCTACGAAAAACTGTTTTTT. Encoded protein: CASSVYEKLFF. This chain uses TRBV2 with TRBJ1-4; D remains ambiguous. This CDR3 has 11 residues. From germline, CDR1 is SNHLY and CDR2 FYNNEI. Trimming took 4 bases from V and 8 from J, leaving 5 bases between them.

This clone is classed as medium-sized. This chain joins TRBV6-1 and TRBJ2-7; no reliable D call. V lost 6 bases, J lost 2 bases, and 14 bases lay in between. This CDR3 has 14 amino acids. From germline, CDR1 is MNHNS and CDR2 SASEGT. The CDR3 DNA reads TGTGCCAGCAGGTCGGGTAGATCGACCTACGAGCAGTACTTC. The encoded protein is CASRSGRSTYEQYF.

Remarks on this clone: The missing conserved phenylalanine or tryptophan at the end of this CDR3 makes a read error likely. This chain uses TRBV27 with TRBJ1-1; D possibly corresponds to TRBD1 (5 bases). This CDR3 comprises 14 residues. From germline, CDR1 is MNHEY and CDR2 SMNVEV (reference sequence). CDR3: CAGSYQGSNTEAFL. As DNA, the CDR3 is TGTGCCGGCAGTTACCAGGGTTCGAACACTGAAGCTTTCCTT.

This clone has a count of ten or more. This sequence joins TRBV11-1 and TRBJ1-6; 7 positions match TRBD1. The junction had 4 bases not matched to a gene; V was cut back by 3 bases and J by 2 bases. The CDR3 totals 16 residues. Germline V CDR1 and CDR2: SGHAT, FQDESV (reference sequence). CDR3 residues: CASSLTGQAYNSPLHF. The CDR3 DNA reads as TGTGCCAGCAGCTTGACTGGACAGGCCTATAATTCACCCCTCCACTTT.

CDR3 residues: CSASGGVGNEQFF. CDR3 sequence (DNA): TGCAGTGCTAGTGGGGGGGTGGGAAATGAGCAGTTCTTC. J is TRBJ2-1 and V is TRBV20-1, with TRBD2 matching over 7 bases. With 3 bases clipped from V and 7 bases from J, the junction kept 6 bases outside the gene matches. Germline assignment: CDR1 DFQATT and CDR2 SNEGSKA (reference sequence). This CDR3 has 13 residues.

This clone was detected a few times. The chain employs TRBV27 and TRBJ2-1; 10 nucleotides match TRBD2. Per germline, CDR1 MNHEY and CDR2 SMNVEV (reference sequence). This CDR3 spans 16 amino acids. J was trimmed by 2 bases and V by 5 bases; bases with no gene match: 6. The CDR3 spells CASSDGLAATYNEQFF. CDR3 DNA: TGTGCCAGCAGTGACGGACTAGCGGCCACCTACAATGAGCAGTTCTTC.

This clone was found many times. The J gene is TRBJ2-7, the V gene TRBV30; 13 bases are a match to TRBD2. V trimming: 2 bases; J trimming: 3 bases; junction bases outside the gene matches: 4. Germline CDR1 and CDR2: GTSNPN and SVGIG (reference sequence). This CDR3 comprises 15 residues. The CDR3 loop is CAWSYGTSGIYEQYF. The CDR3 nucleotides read TGTGCCTGGAGTTATGGGACTAGCGGGATCTACGAGCAGTACTTC.

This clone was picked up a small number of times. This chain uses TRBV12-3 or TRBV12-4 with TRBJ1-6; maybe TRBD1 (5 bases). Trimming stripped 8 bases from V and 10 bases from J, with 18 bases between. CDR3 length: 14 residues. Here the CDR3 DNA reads TGTGCCAGCGCCCCGTCGGGGGTGACCTCACCCCTCCACTTT. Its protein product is CASAPSGVTSPLHF.

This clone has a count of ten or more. CDR3 region: CASQLDGYTF. The CDR3 nucleotides are TGTGCCAGCCAGTTGGATGGCTACACCTTC. The gene calls are TRBV6-1 and TRBJ1-2; D ambiguous. Germline CDR1 is MNHNS and CDR2 is SASEGT. Trimming shortened V by 8 bases and J by 6 bases, and 7 bases separated the two germline ends. The CDR3 is 10 amino acids.

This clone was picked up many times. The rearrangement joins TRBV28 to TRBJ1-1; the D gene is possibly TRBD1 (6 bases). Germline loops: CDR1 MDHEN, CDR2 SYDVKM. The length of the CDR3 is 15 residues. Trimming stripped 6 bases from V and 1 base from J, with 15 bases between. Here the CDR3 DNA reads TGTGCCAGCAGGCGTGGGGGGGCGTGGAACACTGAAGCTTTCTTT. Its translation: CASRRGGAWNTEAFF.

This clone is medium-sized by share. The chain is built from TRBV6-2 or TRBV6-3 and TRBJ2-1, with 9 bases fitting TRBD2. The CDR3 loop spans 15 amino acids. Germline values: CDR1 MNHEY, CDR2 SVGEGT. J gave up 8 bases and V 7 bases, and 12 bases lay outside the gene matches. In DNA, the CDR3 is TGTGCCAGCATTACAGCGGGAGGTCCTCACCATGAGCAGTTCTTC. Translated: CASITAGGPHHEQFF.

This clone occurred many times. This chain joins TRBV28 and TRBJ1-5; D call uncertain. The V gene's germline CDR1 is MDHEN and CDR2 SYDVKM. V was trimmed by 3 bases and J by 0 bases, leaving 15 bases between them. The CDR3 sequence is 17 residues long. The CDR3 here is CASSFSRGVVSNQPQHF. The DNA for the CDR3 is TGTGCCAGCAGTTTTTCTAGAGGCGTGGTTAGCAATCAGCCCCAGCATTTT.

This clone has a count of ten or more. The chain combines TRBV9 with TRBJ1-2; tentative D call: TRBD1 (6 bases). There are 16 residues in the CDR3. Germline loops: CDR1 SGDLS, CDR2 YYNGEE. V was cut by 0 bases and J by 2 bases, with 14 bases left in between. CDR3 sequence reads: CASSVASGARNYGYTF. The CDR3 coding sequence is TGTGCCAGCAGCGTAGCTTCAGGGGCCAGAAACTATGGCTACACCTTC.

The CDR3: CAATWRSNYGYTF. DNA of the CDR3: TGTGCCGCCACCTGGAGATCTAACTATGGCTACACCTTC. The chain is built from TRBV2 and TRBJ1-2; D not resolved. The CDR3 sequence is 13 residues long. CDR1 is SNHLY, CDR2 FYNNEI, per germline. V was pared by 11 bases and J by 0 bases, with 13 bases between.

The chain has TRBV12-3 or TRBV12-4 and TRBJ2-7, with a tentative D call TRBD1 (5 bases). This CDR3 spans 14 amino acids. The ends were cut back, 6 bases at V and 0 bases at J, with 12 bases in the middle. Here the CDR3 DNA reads TGTGCCAGCAGATACGGCACAGGCTCCTACGAGCAGTACTTC. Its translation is CASRYGTGSYEQYF.

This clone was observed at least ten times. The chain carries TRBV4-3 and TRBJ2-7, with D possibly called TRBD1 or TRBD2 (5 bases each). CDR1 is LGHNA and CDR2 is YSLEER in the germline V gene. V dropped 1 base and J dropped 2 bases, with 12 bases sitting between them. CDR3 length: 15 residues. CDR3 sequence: CASSQGFLGAYEQYF. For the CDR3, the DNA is TGCGCCAGCAGCCAAGGCTTCCTGGGGGCCTACGAGCAGTACTTC.

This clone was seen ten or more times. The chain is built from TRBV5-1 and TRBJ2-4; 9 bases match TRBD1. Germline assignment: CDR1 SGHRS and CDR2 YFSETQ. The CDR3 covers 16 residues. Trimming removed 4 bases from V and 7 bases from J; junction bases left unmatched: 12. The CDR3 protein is CASSGDPQGTGNIQYF. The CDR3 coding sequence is TGCGCCAGCAGCGGGGACCCACAGGGGACAGGGAACATTCAGTACTTC.

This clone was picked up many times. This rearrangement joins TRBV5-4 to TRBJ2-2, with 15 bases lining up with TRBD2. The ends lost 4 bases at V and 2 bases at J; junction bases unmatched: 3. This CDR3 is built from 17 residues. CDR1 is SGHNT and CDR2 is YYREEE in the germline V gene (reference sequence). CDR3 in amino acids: CASSLGLAGGNTGELFF. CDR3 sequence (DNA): TGTGCCAGCAGCCTGGGACTAGCGGGAGGTAACACCGGGGAGCTGTTTTTT.

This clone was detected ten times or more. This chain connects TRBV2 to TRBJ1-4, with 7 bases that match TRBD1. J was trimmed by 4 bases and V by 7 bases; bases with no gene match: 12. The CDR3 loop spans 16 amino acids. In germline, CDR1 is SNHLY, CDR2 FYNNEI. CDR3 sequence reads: CASTQFQTGFNEKLFF. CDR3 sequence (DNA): TGTGCCAGCACCCAGTTTCAGACAGGGTTTAATGAAAAACTGTTTTTT.

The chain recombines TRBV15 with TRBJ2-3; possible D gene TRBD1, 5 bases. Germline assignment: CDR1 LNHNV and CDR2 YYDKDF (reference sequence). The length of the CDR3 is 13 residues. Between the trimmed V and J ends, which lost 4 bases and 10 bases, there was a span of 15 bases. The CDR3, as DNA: TGTGCCACCAGCACAGAGACACAGGTATCGCAGTATTTT. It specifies CATSTETQVSQYF.

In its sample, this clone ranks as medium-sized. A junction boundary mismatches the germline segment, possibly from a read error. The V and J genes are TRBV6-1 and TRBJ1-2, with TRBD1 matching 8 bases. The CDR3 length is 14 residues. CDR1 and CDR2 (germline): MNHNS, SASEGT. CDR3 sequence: CASREGQGFYGYTF. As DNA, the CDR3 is TGTGCCAGCAGGGAAGGACAGGGCTTCTATGGCTACACCTTC.

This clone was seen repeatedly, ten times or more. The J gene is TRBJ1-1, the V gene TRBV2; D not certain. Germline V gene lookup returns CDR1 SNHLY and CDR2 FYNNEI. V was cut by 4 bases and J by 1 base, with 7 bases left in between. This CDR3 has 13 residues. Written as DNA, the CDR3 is TGTGCCAGCAGTGCGGCCAGGAACACTGAAGCTTTCTTT. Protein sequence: CASSAARNTEAFF.